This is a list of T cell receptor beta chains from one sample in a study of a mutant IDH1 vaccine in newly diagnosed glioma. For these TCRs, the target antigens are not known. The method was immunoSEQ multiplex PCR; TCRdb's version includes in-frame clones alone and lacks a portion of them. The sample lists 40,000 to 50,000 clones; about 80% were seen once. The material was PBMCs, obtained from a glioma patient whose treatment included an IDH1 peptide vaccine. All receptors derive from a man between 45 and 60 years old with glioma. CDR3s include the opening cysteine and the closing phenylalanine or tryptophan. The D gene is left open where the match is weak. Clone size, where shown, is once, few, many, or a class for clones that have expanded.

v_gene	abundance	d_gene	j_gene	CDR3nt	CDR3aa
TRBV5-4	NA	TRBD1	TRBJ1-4	TGTGCCAGCAGCGTAGCCGGGACAGGGTCTGCAACTAATGAAAAACTGTTTTTT	CASSVAGTGSATNEKLFF
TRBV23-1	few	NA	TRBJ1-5	TGCGCCAGCAGTCCATTGCAGAGCAATCAGCCCCAGCATTTT	CASSPLQSNQPQHF
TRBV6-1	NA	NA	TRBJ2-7	TGTGCCAGCAGTGAAAAGGGACCTCCCTACGAGCAGTACTTC	CASSEKGPPYEQYF
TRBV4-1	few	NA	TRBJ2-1	TGCGCCAGCAGCCGGATTTCGAGCTCCTACAATGAGCAGTTCTTC	CASSRISSSYNEQFF
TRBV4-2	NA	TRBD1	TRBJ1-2	TGTGCCAGCAGCCGGGATACAGGGGGCGCGGGCTATGGCTACACCTTC	CASSRDTGGAGYGYTF
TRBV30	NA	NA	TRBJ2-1	TGTGCCTGGAGTGTGGAGTTAATCGAGCAGTTCTTC	CAWSVELIEQFF
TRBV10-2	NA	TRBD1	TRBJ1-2	TGCGCCAGATTCCCAAGTGGACAGGGCAGTCGAGGCTACACCTTC	CARFPSGQGSRGYTF
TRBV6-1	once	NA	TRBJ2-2	TGTGCCAGCAGTGAACGGCTCTCCACCGTGGAGCTGTTTTTT	CASSERLSTVELFF
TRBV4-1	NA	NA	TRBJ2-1	TGCGCCAGCAGCGAACTTGTCAATGAGCAGTTCTTC	CASSELVNEQFF
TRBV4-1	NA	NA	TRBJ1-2	TGCGCCAGCAGCCAAGATGCCCTCGGCTATGGCTACACCTTC	CASSQDALGYGYTF
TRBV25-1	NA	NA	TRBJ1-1	TGTGCCAGCAGTAGAGGGAGCCGGACTGAAGCTTTCTTT	CASSRGSRTEAFF
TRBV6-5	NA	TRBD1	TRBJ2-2	TGTGCCAGCAGTTACGGGGGACAGGGGGCTGGGGAGCTGTTTTTT	CASSYGGQGAGELFF
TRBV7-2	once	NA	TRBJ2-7	TGTGCCAGCAGCCACCGGGACCATCCCTACGAGCAGTACTTC	CASSHRDHPYEQYF
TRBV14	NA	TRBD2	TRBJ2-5	TGTGCCAGCAGTCTGGGGAGGGTGGAGACCCAGTACTTC	CASSLGRVETQYF
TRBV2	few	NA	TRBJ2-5	TGTGCCAGCAGCCTACAGGGGGGGGAGACCCAGTACTTC	CASSLQGGETQYF
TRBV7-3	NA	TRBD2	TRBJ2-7	TGTGCCAGCAGCTTAAACAGCGGGGGACCCTACGAGCAGTACTTC	CASSLNSGGPYEQYF
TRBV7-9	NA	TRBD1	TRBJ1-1	TGTGCCAGCAGCTTCACGAATAGGGGGCTCACTGAAGCTTTCTTT	CASSFTNRGLTEAFF
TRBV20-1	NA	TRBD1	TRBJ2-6	TGCAGTGCTAGACACAGGGGGTTGGCTTTC	CSARHRGLAF
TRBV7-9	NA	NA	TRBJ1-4	TGTGCCAGCAGCTTGGGGGGCTCAACTAATGAAAAACTGTTTTTT	CASSLGGSTNEKLFF
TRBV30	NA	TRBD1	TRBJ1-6	TGTGCCTGGAGTTCCCCGACAGGGGGCGGGTCACCCCTCCACTTT	CAWSSPTGGGSPLHF
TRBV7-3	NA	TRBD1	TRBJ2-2	TGTGCCAGCAGTAACGCAGGGGGTGTCACCGGGGAGCTGTTTTTT	CASSNAGGVTGELFF
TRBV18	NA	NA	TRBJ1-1	TGTGCCAGCTCACTAGGGGGTAGGGCTGAAGCTTTCTTT	CASSLGGRAEAFF
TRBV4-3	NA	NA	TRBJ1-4	TGCGCCAGCAGCCAGCAGGTGGGGGGTAGCGAAAAACTGTTTTTT	CASSQQVGGSEKLFF
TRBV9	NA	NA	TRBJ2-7	TGTGCCAGCAGCGAAAGAGATGGATCCCACGAGCAGTACTTC	CASSERDGSHEQYF
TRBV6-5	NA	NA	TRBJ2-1	TGTGCCAGCAGTTACTTCCCAGAAAATGAGCAGTTCTTC	CASSYFPENEQFF
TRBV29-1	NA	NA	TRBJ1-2	TGCAGCGTTATGGGGGGGAATGGCTACACCTTC	CSVMGGNGYTF
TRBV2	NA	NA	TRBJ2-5	TGTGCCAGCACCGTTGGACCAAGGGAGGAGACCCAGTACTTC	CASTVGPREETQYF
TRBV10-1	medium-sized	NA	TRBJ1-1	TGCGCCATTGAAAATGTGAACACTGAAGCTTTCTTT	CAIENVNTEAFF
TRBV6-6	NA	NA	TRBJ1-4	TGTGCCAGCAGTTACTCAGGATCAGCTAATGAAAAACTGTTTTTT	CASSYSGSANEKLFF
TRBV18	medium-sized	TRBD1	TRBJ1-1	TGTGCCAGCTCACCCTCGACAGGGGGAGCGGCTGAAGCTTTCTTT	CASSPSTGGAAEAFF
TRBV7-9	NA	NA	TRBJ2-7	TGTGCCAGCAGCCCCGGACTTTACGAGCAGTACTTC	CASSPGLYEQYF
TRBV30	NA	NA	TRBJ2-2	TGTGCCTGGAGTCTTACAGGGAACACCGGGGAGCTGTTTTTT	CAWSLTGNTGELFF
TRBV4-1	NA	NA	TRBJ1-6	TGCGCCAGCAGCCAAGAATTGAAGCGGACCCAGAGCTCCTATAATTCACCCCTCCACTTT	CASSQELKRTQSSYNSPLHF
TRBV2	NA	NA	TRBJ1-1	TGTGCCAGCAGTTTAAACAGACAGCTGAACACTGAAGCTTTCTTT	CASSLNRQLNTEAFF
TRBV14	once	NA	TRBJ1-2	TGTGCCAGCAGCCCCGTCCGGGGTGGAGGAGGCTACACCTTC	CASSPVRGGGGYTF
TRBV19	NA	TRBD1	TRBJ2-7	TGTGCCAGTAGTTTAGGGACAGGGGGATACGAGCAGTACTTC	CASSLGTGGYEQYF
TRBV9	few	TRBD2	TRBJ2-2	TGTGCCAGCAGACAGACCGGGACTAGCGGGGGGGAGCTGTTTTTT	CASRQTGTSGGELFF
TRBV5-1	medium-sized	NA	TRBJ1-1	TGCGCCAGCAGCTTGGCAGGGAGGATGAACACTGAAGCTTTCTTT	CASSLAGRMNTEAFF
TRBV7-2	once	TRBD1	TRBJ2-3	TGTGCCAGCAGCCTCCGGGACAGGGTAGATACGCAGTATTTT	CASSLRDRVDTQYF
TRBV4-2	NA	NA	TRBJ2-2	TGTGCCAGCAGCCAAGATGCTACCGGGGAGCTGTTTTTT	CASSQDATGELFF
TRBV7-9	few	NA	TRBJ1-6	TGTGCCAGCAGCTTGGAAGGGATGAATTCACCCCTCCACTTT	CASSLEGMNSPLHF
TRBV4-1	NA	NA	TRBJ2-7	TGCGCCAGCAGCCAAAGGATCCGGGACGGGGGCTACGAGCAGTACTTC	CASSQRIRDGGYEQYF
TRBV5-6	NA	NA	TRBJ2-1	TGTGCCAGCAGCTTTTTAGGGGAGTACAATGAGCAGTTCTTC	CASSFLGEYNEQFF
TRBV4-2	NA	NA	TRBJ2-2	TGTGCCAGCAGCCATATAGGAGGGGCCGGGAACACCGGGGAGCTGTTTTTT	CASSHIGGAGNTGELFF
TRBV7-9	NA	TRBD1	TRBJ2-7	TGTGCCAGCAGCCGGGACAGTACAGAGTACGAGCAGTACTTC	CASSRDSTEYEQYF
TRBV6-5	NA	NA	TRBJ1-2	TGTGCCAGCAGTTACTTCTACGGAGCTAACTATGGCTACACCTTC	CASSYFYGANYGYTF
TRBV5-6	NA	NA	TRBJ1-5	TGTGCCAGCAGCAGGCAGGGAGATCAGCCCCAGCATTTT	CASSRQGDQPQHF
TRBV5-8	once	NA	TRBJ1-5	TGTGCCAGCAGCTTGGAGGCAGGGAAAAATCAGCCCCAGCATTTT	CASSLEAGKNQPQHF
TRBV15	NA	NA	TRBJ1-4	TGTGCCACCAGCAGAGAGAGCGCGGACCCAGAAAAACTGTTTTTT	CATSRESADPEKLFF
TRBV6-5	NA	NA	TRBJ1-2	TGTGCCAGCAACCGAGGGCCTAACTATGGCTACACCTTC	CASNRGPNYGYTF
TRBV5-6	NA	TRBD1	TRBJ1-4	TGTGCCAGCAGCGTAGGGACAGCTATGGAAAAACTGTTTTTT	CASSVGTAMEKLFF
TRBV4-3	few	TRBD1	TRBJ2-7	TGCGCCAGCAGCCAAGATCGGGGACAGAAGTACGAGCAGTACTTC	CASSQDRGQKYEQYF
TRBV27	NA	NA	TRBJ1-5	TGTGCCAGCAGTTTAGGCGGGGATAATCAGCCCCAGCATTTT	CASSLGGDNQPQHF